Here is one T cell receptor (beta chain) with its context. No antigen is known for it. The data belong to a study of radiotherapy plus CTLA-4 blockade in lung cancer. Turning to the study itself: There were objective responses in 18% of patients, and about 31% had disease control.

Notes on the study in general: Blood TCR clones of tumor origin expanded after radiotherapy plus ipilimumab. According to reports, early shifts in blood T cell clones, alongside interferon-beta, forecast response most accurately.

Produced via immunoSEQ multiplex PCR; TCRdb's table is partial and in-frame only. The data contain over 95,000 clones, 60% to 75% of them seen just once; the ten biggest clones take up approximately 3%. Sequencing used peripheral blood, obtained from a patient treated with radiotherapy plus ipilimumab. This TCR came from a human donor with non-small cell lung cancer who had a partial response to radiotherapy plus ipilimumab. Some clones in this sample may be carry-over from other donors' samples.

The CDR3 loop reads CASSLIFRYEQYF. The CDR3 DNA is TGTGCCAGCAGTTTAATTTTCCGTTACGAGCAGTACTTC. V is TRBV28 and J is TRBJ2-7, with D uncertain. V shed 2 bases and J shed 4 bases, with 9 bases lying between them. The CDR3 spans 13 residues. CDR1 and CDR2 from the germline V gene are MDHEN and SYDVKM.